The rows below give T cell receptor beta chains drawn from one sample of a study of TIL therapy for anti-PD-1-resistant metastatic lung cancer. Sequencing used immunoSEQ multiplex PCR; TCRdb keeps in-frame clones, though not all of them. The sample includes nearly 9,500 clones, roughly 80% of them seen just once. Sequencing used tumor tissue, obtained at baseline. The source is a person aged 25 to 80 with non-small cell lung cancer. CDR3s include the opening cysteine and the closing phenylalanine or tryptophan. A D gene is named only where the DNA matches it firmly. Clone sizes are given selectively: once, few, many, or a class where the clone is expanded.

V: TRBV15; length: 14; size: few; D: .; J: TRBJ1-4; CDR3: CATSRDQENEKLFF; DNA: TGTGCCACCAGCAGAGATCAAGAGAATGAAAAACTGTTTTTT
V: TRBV11-2; length: 16; size: .; D: .; J: TRBJ2-1; CDR3: CASSEKALAPYNEQFF; DNA: TGTGCCAGCAGCGAAAAAGCCCTAGCGCCTTACAATGAGCAGTTCTTC
V: TRBV11-1; length: 15; size: once; D: TRBD2; J: TRBJ2-3; CDR3: CASSLRTSGIDTQYF; DNA: TGTGCCAGCAGCTTAAGGACTAGCGGGATCGATACGCAGTATTTT
V: TRBV6-1; length: 12; size: .; D: TRBD1; J: TRBJ1-2; CDR3: CASRTGGDGYTF; DNA: TGTGCCAGCAGAACAGGGGGAGATGGCTACACCTTC
V: TRBV5-8; length: 16; size: .; D: TRBD1; J: TRBJ1-3; CDR3: CASGGQGALSGNTIYF; DNA: TGTGCCAGCGGCGGACAGGGGGCCCTCTCTGGAAACACCATATATTTT
V: TRBV4-2; length: 11; size: .; D: .; J: TRBJ2-3; CDR3: CASSPLGTQYF; DNA: TGTGCCAGCAGCCCCCTGGGTACGCAGTATTTT
V: TRBV5-3; length: 14; size: .; D: .; J: TRBJ2-1; CDR3: CARSLALPYNEQFF; DNA: TGTGCCAGAAGCTTGGCGCTACCCTACAATGAGCAGTTCTTC
V: TRBV2; length: 14; size: .; D: .; J: TRBJ2-3; CDR3: CASRDSFSTDTQYF; DNA: TGTGCCAGCAGGGATTCATTCAGCACAGATACGCAGTATTTT
V: TRBV7-2; length: 15; size: .; D: TRBD2; J: TRBJ2-1; CDR3: CASSLLAGGPVEQFF; DNA: TGTGCCAGCAGCCTGCTAGCGGGGGGCCCTGTCGAGCAGTTCTTC
V: TRBV7-8; length: 15; size: .; D: .; J: TRBJ1-2; CDR3: CASSAWGIRDYGYTF; DNA: TGTGCCAGCAGCGCGTGGGGCATAAGGGACTATGGCTACACCTTC
V: TRBV6-5; length: 13; size: .; D: .; J: TRBJ2-1; CDR3: CASRLRTFNEQFF; DNA: TGTGCCAGCAGGTTAAGGACTTTCAATGAGCAGTTCTTC
V: TRBV7-9; length: 14; size: .; D: .; J: TRBJ1-2; CDR3: CASSLEVGLGGYTF; DNA: TGTGCCAGCAGCTTAGAGGTGGGGTTGGGCGGCTACACCTTC
V: TRBV5-1; length: 13; size: .; D: TRBD1; J: TRBJ1-3; CDR3: CASSARQGDTIYF; DNA: TGCGCCAGCAGCGCCCGACAGGGGGACACCATATATTTT
V: TRBV4-3; length: 15; size: .; D: .; J: TRBJ1-3; CDR3: CASSLQGSTGNTIYF; DNA: TGCGCCAGCAGCCTCCAGGGTTCGACTGGAAACACCATATATTTT
V: TRBV2; length: 14; size: .; D: TRBD1; J: TRBJ2-3; CDR3: CASSPGQSTDTQYF; DNA: TGTGCCAGCAGCCCGGGACAGAGCACAGATACGCAGTATTTT
V: TRBV21-1; length: 13; size: .; D: .; J: TRBJ2-3; CDR3: CASPPRVADTQYF; DNA: TGTGCCAGCCCACCTAGAGTGGCAGATACGCAGTATTTT
V: TRBV7-8; length: 13; size: few; D: .; J: TRBJ1-1; CDR3: CASSRRMNTEAFF; DNA: TGTGCCAGCAGCCGACGGATGAACACTGAAGCTTTCTTT
V: TRBV7-3; length: 14; size: .; D: .; J: TRBJ2-1; CDR3: CAIRGAGSYNEQFF; DNA: TGTGCCATTCGAGGGGCGGGGTCCTACAATGAGCAGTTCTTC
V: TRBV19; length: 14; size: .; D: .; J: TRBJ2-1; CDR3: CASSITQENNEQFF; DNA: TGTGCCAGTAGTATTACACAGGAAAACAATGAGCAGTTCTTC
V: TRBV28; length: 16; size: .; D: .; J: TRBJ2-7; CDR3: CASSSKLVRVFYEQYF; DNA: TGTGCCAGCAGCTCAAAACTAGTCCGAGTCTTCTACGAGCAGTACTTC
V: TRBV29-1; length: 14; size: .; D: TRBD2; J: TRBJ2-1; CDR3: CSVVKRGQADEQFF; DNA: TGCAGCGTTGTGAAGCGGGGCCAAGCCGATGAGCAGTTCTTC
V: TRBV19; length: 15; size: .; D: .; J: TRBJ1-5; CDR3: CASSRGQNNNQPQHF; DNA: TGTGCCAGTAGCCGAGGACAGAATAACAATCAGCCCCAGCATTTT
V: TRBV2; length: 14; size: few; D: .; J: TRBJ2-1; CDR3: CASSVSQGSNEQFF; DNA: TGTGCCAGCAGTGTCTCACAGGGTTCCAATGAGCAGTTCTTC
V: TRBV30; length: 13; size: .; D: .; J: TRBJ2-3; CDR3: CAWSVRRADTQYF; DNA: TGTGCCTGGAGTGTACGGAGGGCAGATACGCAGTATTTT
V: TRBV2; length: 11; size: .; D: .; J: TRBJ2-7; CDR3: CASRGLYEQYF; DNA: TGTGCCAGCAGGGGCCTCTACGAGCAGTACTTC
V: TRBV27; length: 15; size: .; D: .; J: TRBJ2-7; CDR3: CASSLSEGQLYEQYF; DNA: TGTGCCAGCAGTTTATCGGAGGGTCAGCTCTACGAGCAGTACTTC